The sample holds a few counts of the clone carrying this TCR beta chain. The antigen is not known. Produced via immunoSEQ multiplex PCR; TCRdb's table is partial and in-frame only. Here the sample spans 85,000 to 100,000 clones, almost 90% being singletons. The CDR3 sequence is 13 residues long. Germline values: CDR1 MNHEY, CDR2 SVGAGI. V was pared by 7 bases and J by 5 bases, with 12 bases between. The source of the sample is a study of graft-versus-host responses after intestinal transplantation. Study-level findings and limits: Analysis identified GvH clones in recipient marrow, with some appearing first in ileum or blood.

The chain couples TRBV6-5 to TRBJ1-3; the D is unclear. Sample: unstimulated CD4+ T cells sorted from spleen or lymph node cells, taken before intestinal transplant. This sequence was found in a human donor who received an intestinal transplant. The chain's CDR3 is CASIPAGRNTIYF. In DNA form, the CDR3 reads TGTGCCAGCATTCCGGCAGGCCGAAACACCATATATTTT.